Presented here are 29 T cell receptor beta chains from one specimen sequenced in a study of cytomegalovirus exposure and HLA in healthy donors. PCR used 60 Vbeta primers and 13 Jbeta primers. Sequenced by immunoSEQ multiplex PCR; TCRdb stores in-frame clones only, minus some. The sample holds about 120,000 clones; approximately 86% are singletons and the top ten take about 1.8%. Material for sequencing was PBMCs. The origin of the receptors is a man aged 35-49 years in good health and CMV-seronegative.

This sequence joins TRBV5-1 and TRBJ2-2; perhaps TRBD1 as D (5 bases). The CDR3 length is 14 residues. The V end was cut by 0 bases, the J end by 7 bases, with 10 bases between. The germline CDR1 and CDR2 sequences are SGHRS and YFSETQ. CDR3 loop: CASSLGLGVGELFF. In DNA, the CDR3 is TGCGCCAGCAGCTTGGGGCTAGGGGTCGGGGAGCTGTTTTTT.

The genes are TRBV6-6 and TRBJ2-3; maybe TRBD1 (6 bases). Germline CDR1 reads MNHNY; CDR2 reads SVGAGI (reference sequence). The V end lost 4 bases, the J end lost 6 bases, and 8 bases lay between the germline ends. The CDR3 length is 12 residues. The CDR3 DNA follows: TGTGCCAGCAGTTTAACAGGGGATACGCAGTATTTT. The encoded protein is CASSLTGDTQYF.

The rearrangement links TRBV28 to TRBJ1-1; perhaps TRBD1 as D (6 bases). The CDR3 is 13 amino acids. Per the germline V gene, CDR1 is MDHEN and CDR2 is SYDVKM. V was shortened by 5 bases and J by 4 bases, with 11 bases between the two germline ends. CDR3 region: CASSTTGRTEAFF. DNA of the CDR3: TGTGCCAGCAGTACCACAGGGCGCACTGAAGCTTTCTTT.

The rearrangement uses TRBV19 and TRBJ2-6, with D uncertain. The germline V and J ends were trimmed by 3 bases and 4 bases, with 16 bases remaining between them. This CDR3 region has 17 residues. CDR1 LNHDA and CDR2 SQIVND come from the germline V gene (reference sequence). CDR3 in DNA: TGTGCCAGTAGTATCGGCAGCCTTAGTAGCGGGGCCAACGTCCTGACTTTC. It yields the protein CASSIGSLSSGANVLTF.

The chain links TRBV4-3 to TRBJ1-4; D uncertain. Germline loops: CDR1 LGHNA, CDR2 YSLEER. This CDR3 has 14 residues. V lost 0 bases, J lost 10 bases, and 12 bases lay in between. CDR3 in amino acids: CASSQDLVGRKLFF. Written as DNA, the CDR3 is TGCGCCAGCAGCCAAGATCTTGTCGGGAGAAAACTGTTTTTT.

The V gene is TRBV25-1, the J gene TRBJ1-6, with a weak D call TRBD1 (6 bases). The V end was cut by 0 bases, the J end by 6 bases, with 9 bases between. Germline values: CDR1 MGHDK, CDR2 SYGVNS. CDR3 length: 15 residues. Written as DNA, the CDR3 is TGTGCCAGCAGTGAATATTGGGGGCCTAATTCACCCCTCCACTTT. It translates to CASSEYWGPNSPLHF.

The genes are TRBV5-4 and TRBJ2-3; 8 positions agree with TRBD1. Trimming took 5 bases from V and 5 from J; bases not matched to a gene: 13. Germline V gene sequence: CDR1 SGHNT, CDR2 YYREEE (reference sequence). This CDR3 has 16 amino acids. The CDR3 sequence is CASSPGTGPTIDTQYF. Written as DNA, the CDR3 is TGTGCCAGCAGTCCCGGGACAGGACCAACCATAGATACGCAGTATTTT. Supplemented by reference TRBV5-4 and TRBJ2-3, the full variable domain reads ETGVTQSPTHLIKTRGQQVTLRCSSQSGHNTVSWYQQALGQGPQFIFQYYREEENGRGNFPPRFSGLQFPNYSSELNVNALELDDSALYLCASSPGTGPTIDTQYFGPGTRLTVL.

The chain couples TRBV19 to TRBJ1-2, with a weak D call TRBD1 (6 bases). The CDR3 runs 13 residues. Looked up from germline, CDR1 is LNHDA and CDR2 is SQIVND (reference sequence). Trimming took 8 bases from V and 6 from J, leaving 16 bases between them. The CDR3 protein is CASQGGQYHGYTF. The CDR3 DNA follows: TGTGCCAGTCAAGGAGGACAGTACCATGGCTACACCTTC.

The V and J genes are TRBV19 and TRBJ1-5, with no clear D. Germline CDR1 reads LNHDA; CDR2 reads SQIVND (reference sequence). The CDR3 sequence is 15 residues long. V was cut by 7 bases and J by 1 base, with 14 bases left in between. The CDR3 DNA sequence: TGTGCCAGTAAGGAGGGTGGTCACAGCAATCAGCCCCAGCATTTT. Translation gives CASKEGGHSNQPQHF.

V usage is TRBV5-6 and J usage is TRBJ1-1; 7 bases are shared with TRBD1. This CDR3 spans 15 amino acids. Germline trimming cut 0 bases from V and 4 bases from J; bases unmatched to any gene: 6. Per germline, CDR1 SGHDT and CDR2 YYEEEE. The CDR3 spells CASSLATGLGTEAFF. In DNA form, the CDR3 reads TGTGCCAGCAGCTTGGCGACAGGGCTAGGCACTGAAGCTTTCTTT.

The V gene is TRBV6-1, the J gene TRBJ2-7, with 10 bases lining up with TRBD1. The germline V gene encodes CDR1 MNHNS and CDR2 SASEGT. Trimming cost V 6 bases and J 4 bases; bases outside gene matches: 9. The CDR3 sequence is 15 residues long. CDR3 in amino acids: CASREPGQGRYEQYF. CDR3 coding DNA: TGTGCCAGCAGAGAACCGGGACAGGGGAGGTACGAGCAGTACTTC.

The J gene is TRBJ2-7, the V gene TRBV7-2, with 9 nucleotides matching TRBD1. The CDR3 totals 14 residues. Trimming took 5 bases from V and 6 from J; bases not matched to a gene: 8. Per germline, CDR1 SGHTA and CDR2 FQGNSA. In nucleotides, the CDR3 is TGTGCCAGCAGCCGAGGGACAGGGCACACCGAGCAGTACTTC. Its protein is CASSRGTGHTEQYF.

The chain links TRBV7-9 to TRBJ2-7; possibly TRBD1 for D (5 bases). V was shortened by 7 bases and J by 6 bases, with 16 bases between the two germline ends. Per germline, CDR1 SEHNR and CDR2 FQNEAQ (reference sequence). The CDR3 covers 13 residues. The CDR3 DNA is TGTGCCAGCACGTGGACACCGCTCGGCGAGCAGTACTTC. This sequence encodes CASTWTPLGEQYF.

The chain has TRBV13 and TRBJ1-6; D perhaps matches TRBD1 (5 bases). Germline assignment: CDR1 PRHDT and CDR2 FYEKMQ (reference sequence). The germline V and J ends were trimmed by 3 bases and 7 bases, with 7 bases remaining between them. The CDR3 runs 13 residues. This chain's CDR3 is CASSLGLNSPLHF. CDR3 DNA sequence: TGTGCCAGCAGCTTGGGGCTCAATTCACCCCTCCACTTT.

This chain uses TRBV4-2 with TRBJ1-5, with D unresolved. CDR1 and CDR2 (germline): LGHNA, YNFKEQ. Deletions cut 0 bases from V and 6 bases from J, with 15 bases between. CDR3 length equals 16 residues. CDR3 loop: CASSQDLNREFQPQHF. The CDR3 DNA reads as TGTGCCAGCAGCCAAGATCTGAATCGGGAATTTCAGCCCCAGCATTTT.

The V and J genes are TRBV7-9 and TRBJ1-2, with D perhaps matching TRBD1 (6 bases). Germline V gene lookup returns CDR1 SEHNR and CDR2 FQNEAQ (reference sequence). V was clipped by 0 bases and J by 6 bases, with 8 bases between them. CDR3 length equals 13 residues. CDR3: CASSLANRDGYTF. DNA for the CDR3: TGTGCCAGCAGCTTAGCTAACAGGGATGGCTACACCTTC.

This sequence joins TRBV2 and TRBJ1-5; TRBD1 might be the D (6 bases). With 8 bases removed from V and 0 bases from J, the gap between germline ends came to 14 bases. This CDR3 has 15 residues. Germline CDR1 reads SNHLY; CDR2 reads FYNNEI. DNA for the CDR3: TGTGCCAGCGGGCAGTGGACAGTTAGCAATCAGCCCCAGCATTTT. It translates to CASGQWTVSNQPQHF.

The V and J genes are TRBV2 and TRBJ1-4; D is possibly TRBD1 (6 bases). V lost 7 bases and J lost 1, with 7 bases in between. CDR3 length: 13 residues. Per germline, CDR1 SNHLY and CDR2 FYNNEI. The CDR3 DNA reads TGTGCCAGCAAAGGGGGAACTAATGAAAAACTGTTTTTT. This sequence encodes CASKGGTNEKLFF. The full variable domain, in which reference TRBV2 and TRBJ1-4 provide the parts outside the CDR3, is EPEVTQTPSHQVTQMGQEVILRCVPISNHLYFYWYRQILGQKVEFLVSFYNNEISEKSEIFDDQFSVERPDGSNFTLKIRSTKLEDSAMYFCASKGGTNEKLFFGSGTQLSVL.

V gene TRBV28 combines with J gene TRBJ1-5, with D possibly matching TRBD1 (6 bases). The CDR3 totals 16 residues. CDR1 is MDHEN and CDR2 is SYDVKM in the germline V gene. V lost 5 bases to trimming and J lost 1 base, with 15 bases between them. CDR3 nucleotide sequence: TGTGCCAGCAGTCGGATACAGGGTGTAAGCAATCAGCCCCAGCATTTT. Translation: CASSRIQGVSNQPQHF.

This chain connects TRBV10-2 to TRBJ1-6; 8 nucleotides line up with TRBD1. Germline trimming cut 3 bases from V and 8 bases from J; bases unmatched to any gene: 9. Germline values: CDR1 WSHSY, CDR2 SAAADI. This CDR3 has 16 amino acids. The CDR3 reads CASSDPQGARYSPLHF. DNA for the CDR3: TGCGCCAGCAGTGATCCCCAGGGGGCACGGTATTCACCCCTCCACTTT.

The genes are TRBV9 and TRBJ2-6, with 7 bases matching TRBD1. This CDR3 comprises 15 residues. With 3 bases clipped from V and 5 bases from J, the junction kept 5 bases outside the gene matches. CDR1 is SGDLS, CDR2 YYNGEE, per germline. CDR3 protein: CASSAPGQWANVLTF. The CDR3 DNA reads TGTGCCAGCAGCGCACCGGGACAGTGGGCCAACGTCCTGACTTTC.

V usage is TRBV15 and J usage is TRBJ1-2; 9 nucleotides line up with TRBD1. The V gene's germline CDR1 is LNHNV and CDR2 YYDKDF (reference sequence). This CDR3 comprises 13 residues. V lost 6 bases, J lost 8 bases, and 7 bases stayed unmatched. The CDR3 region is CATRLQGALGYTF. DNA of the CDR3: TGTGCCACCAGGTTACAGGGGGCCTTGGGCTACACCTTC.

V is TRBV29-1 and J is TRBJ2-3; D is undetermined. The V and J ends lost 4 bases and 6 bases respectively, with 5 bases between them. The CDR3 runs to 10 residues. Germline V gives CDR1 SQVTM, CDR2 ANQGSEA. In nucleotides, the CDR3 is TGCAGCGTTGTAATGGATACGCAGTATTTT. Translating it yields CSVVMDTQYF.

The J gene is TRBJ1-1, the V gene TRBV29-1; D may be TRBD1 (5 bases). Trimming removed 7 bases at V and 0 bases at J, with 12 bases between. The CDR3 loop spans 13 amino acids. Germline loops: CDR1 SQVTM, CDR2 ANQGSEA. CDR3 DNA: TGCAGCGGCCGACGGGGGATGAACACTGAAGCTTTCTTT. This codes for CSGRRGMNTEAFF.

This chain connects TRBV6-1 to TRBJ1-5; D is unresolved. The V end lost 0 bases, the J end lost 2 bases, and 11 bases lay between the germline ends. CDR1 is MNHNS, CDR2 SASEGT, per germline. The CDR3 is made up of 16 amino acids. The CDR3 loop is CASSEARGVGNQPQHF. In DNA, the CDR3 is TGTGCCAGCAGTGAAGCGCGCGGTGTTGGCAATCAGCCCCAGCATTTT.

This clone is a singleton in its sample. The V gene is TRBV4-1, the J gene TRBJ1-4; TRBD1 agrees at 7 bases. The CDR3 is 15 amino acids. Germline trimming cut 5 bases from V and 7 bases from J; bases unmatched to any gene: 10. Germline values: CDR1 MGHRA, CDR2 YSYEKL. DNA for the CDR3: TGCGCCAGCAGCTACCCGGGACAGAGGAGTGAAAAACTGTTTTTT. Protein: CASSYPGQRSEKLFF.

This chain connects TRBV7-9 to TRBJ2-5; D call uncertain. There are 14 residues in the CDR3. The V gene's germline CDR1 is SEHNR and CDR2 FQNEAQ (reference sequence). V dropped 4 bases and J dropped 0 bases, with 9 bases sitting between them. The CDR3 sequence is CASSSQQYQETQYF. The CDR3 DNA reads TGTGCCAGCAGCTCGCAACAGTACCAAGAGACCCAGTACTTC.

The rearrangement links TRBV18 to TRBJ1-1; TRBD1 agrees at 11 bases. The CDR3 loop spans 15 amino acids. Trimming took 2 bases from V and 10 from J; bases not matched to a gene: 9. From germline, CDR1 is KGHSH and CDR2 LQKENI. The DNA of the CDR3 is TGTGCCAGCTCACCAACGGGGACAGGGGGAAATGTAGCTTTCTTT. Translation gives CASSPTGTGGNVAFF.

The V gene is TRBV7-9, the J gene TRBJ2-1; no firm D call. Trimming cost V 5 bases and J 1 base, with 6 bases left between them. Looked up from germline, CDR1 is SEHNR and CDR2 is FQNEAQ (reference sequence). The CDR3 extends over 13 amino acids. CDR3 region: CASSRLSYNEQFF. Here the CDR3 DNA reads TGTGCCAGCAGCCGTCTTTCCTACAATGAGCAGTTCTTC. The whole variable domain, filled in from reference TRBV7-9 and TRBJ2-1, reads DTGVSQNPRHKITKRGQNVTFRCDPISEHNRLYWYRQTLGQGPEFLTYFQNEAQLEKSRLLSDRFSAERPKGSFSTLEIQRTEQGDSAMYLCASSRLSYNEQFFGPGTRLTVL.